This T cell receptor (beta chain) was observed in a study of T-cell memory formation after mild COVID-19. This clonotype was detected only a few times. TCRdb re-called the 5' RACE reads through MiXCR, storing one row per CDR3 protein. This repertoire shows approximately 390,000 distinct CDR3 sequences, approximately 15% found once; its top ten account for about 22%. The ends were cut back, 6 bases at V and 4 bases at J, with 16 bases in the middle. The germline V gene encodes CDR1 SQVTM and CDR2 ANQGSEA. The CDR3 is made up of 14 amino acids. The sequence derives from a man between 18 and 35 years old who had mild COVID-19 (a few samples of this study predate the infection). Cell type and time point are not known. The V call is TRBV29-1, the J call TRBJ2-4; perhaps TRBD2 as D (5 bases). Material for sequencing was PBMCs or a T cell subset sorted from them (not recorded which). The CDR3 DNA sequence: TGCAGCGTGATAAGCGGAGAGGGAAAAAACATTCAGTACTTC. Translating gives CSVISGEGKNIQYF.